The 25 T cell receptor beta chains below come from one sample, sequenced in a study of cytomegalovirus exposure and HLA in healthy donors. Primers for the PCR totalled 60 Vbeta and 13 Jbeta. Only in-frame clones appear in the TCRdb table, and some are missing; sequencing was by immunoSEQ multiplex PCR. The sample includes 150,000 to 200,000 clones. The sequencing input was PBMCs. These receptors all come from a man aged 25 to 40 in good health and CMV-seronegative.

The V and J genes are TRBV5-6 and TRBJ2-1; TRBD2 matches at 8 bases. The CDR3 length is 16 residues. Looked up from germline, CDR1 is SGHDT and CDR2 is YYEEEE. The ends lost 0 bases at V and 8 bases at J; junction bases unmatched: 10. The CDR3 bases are TGTGCCAGCAGCTTGGCCGGACTAGCTAGGGCCTATGAGCAGTTCTTC. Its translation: CASSLAGLARAYEQFF.

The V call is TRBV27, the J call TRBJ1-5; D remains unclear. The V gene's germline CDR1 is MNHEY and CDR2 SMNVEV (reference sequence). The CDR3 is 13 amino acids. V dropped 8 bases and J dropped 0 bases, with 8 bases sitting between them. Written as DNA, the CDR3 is TGTGCCAGCGGAGTTTATAGCAATCAGCCCCAGCATTTT. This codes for CASGVYSNQPQHF.

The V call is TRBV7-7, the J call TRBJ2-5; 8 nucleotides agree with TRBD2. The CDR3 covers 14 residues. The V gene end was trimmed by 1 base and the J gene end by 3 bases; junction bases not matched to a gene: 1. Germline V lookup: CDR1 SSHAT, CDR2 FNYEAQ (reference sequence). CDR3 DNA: TGTGCCAGCAGCTTAGGCGGGGGGAAAGAGACCCAGTACTTC. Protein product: CASSLGGGKETQYF.

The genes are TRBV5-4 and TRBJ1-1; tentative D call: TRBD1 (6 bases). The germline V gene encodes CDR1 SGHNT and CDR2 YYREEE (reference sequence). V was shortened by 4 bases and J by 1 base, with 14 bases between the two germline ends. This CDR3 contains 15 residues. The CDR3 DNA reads TGTGCCAGCAGCCCGACAGGTTCCCGGAACACTGAAGCTTTCTTT. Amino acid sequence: CASSPTGSRNTEAFF. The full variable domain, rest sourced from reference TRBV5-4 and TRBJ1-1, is ETGVTQSPTHLIKTRGQQVTLRCSSQSGHNTVSWYQQALGQGPQFIFQYYREEENGRGNFPPRFSGLQFPNYSSELNVNALELDDSALYLCASSPTGSRNTEAFFGQGTRLTVV.

DNA of the CDR3: TGTGCCAGCAGCAGCTGGGACAGACTTAGCTCTGGAAACACCATATATTTT. Its protein product is CASSSWDRLSSGNTIYF. This chain joins TRBV11-2 and TRBJ1-3; 7 bases line up with TRBD1. Trimming took 5 bases from V and 0 from J; bases not matched to a gene: 10. The CDR3 loop spans 17 amino acids. CDR1 SGHAT and CDR2 FQNNGV come from the germline V gene.

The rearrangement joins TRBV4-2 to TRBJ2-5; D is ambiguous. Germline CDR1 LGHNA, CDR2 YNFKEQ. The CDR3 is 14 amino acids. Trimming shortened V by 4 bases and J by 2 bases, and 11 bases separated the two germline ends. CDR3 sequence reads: CASSRDSVQETQYF. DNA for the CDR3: TGTGCCAGCAGCCGAGACTCGGTACAAGAGACCCAGTACTTC.

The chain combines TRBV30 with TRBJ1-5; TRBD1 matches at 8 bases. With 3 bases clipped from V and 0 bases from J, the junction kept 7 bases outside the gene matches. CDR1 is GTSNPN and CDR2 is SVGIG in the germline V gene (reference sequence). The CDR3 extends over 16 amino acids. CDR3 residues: CAWRGNRGNSNQPQHF. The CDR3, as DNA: TGTGCCTGGAGAGGGAACAGGGGGAATAGCAATCAGCCCCAGCATTTT.

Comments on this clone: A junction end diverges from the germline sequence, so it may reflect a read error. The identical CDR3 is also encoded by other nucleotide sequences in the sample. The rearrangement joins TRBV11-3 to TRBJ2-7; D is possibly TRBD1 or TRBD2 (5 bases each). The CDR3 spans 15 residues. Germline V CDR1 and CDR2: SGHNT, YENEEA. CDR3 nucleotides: TGTGCCAGCAGCCTAGAGGGTAGGGGCGTCGACGAGCAGTACTTC. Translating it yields CASSLEGRGVDEQYF.

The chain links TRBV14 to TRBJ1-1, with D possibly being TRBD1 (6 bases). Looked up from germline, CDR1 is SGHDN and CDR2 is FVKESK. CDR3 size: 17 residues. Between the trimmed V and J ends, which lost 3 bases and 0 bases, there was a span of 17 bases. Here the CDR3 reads CASSHRWGGFMNTEAFF. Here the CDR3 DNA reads TGTGCCAGCAGCCACCGTTGGGGGGGCTTCATGAACACTGAAGCTTTCTTT.

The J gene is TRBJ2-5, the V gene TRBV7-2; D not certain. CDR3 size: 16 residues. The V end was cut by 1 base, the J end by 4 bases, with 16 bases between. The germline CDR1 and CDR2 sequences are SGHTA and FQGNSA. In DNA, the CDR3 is TGTGCCAGCAGCTTAGACTTGGCGAATTCGGGAGAGACCCAGTACTTC. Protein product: CASSLDLANSGETQYF.

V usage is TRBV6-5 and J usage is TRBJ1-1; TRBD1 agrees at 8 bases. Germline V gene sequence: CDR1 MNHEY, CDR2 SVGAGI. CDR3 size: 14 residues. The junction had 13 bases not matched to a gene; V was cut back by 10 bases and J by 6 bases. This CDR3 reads CATTRDRQQSEAFF. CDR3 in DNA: TGTGCCACAACCCGGGACAGGCAACAATCTGAAGCTTTCTTT.

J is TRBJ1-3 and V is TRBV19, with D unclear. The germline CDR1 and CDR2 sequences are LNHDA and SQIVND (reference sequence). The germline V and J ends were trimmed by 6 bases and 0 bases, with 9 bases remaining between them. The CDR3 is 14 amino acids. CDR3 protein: CASRDGSSGNTIYF. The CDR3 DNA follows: TGTGCCAGTAGAGACGGGTCCTCTGGAAACACCATATATTTT.

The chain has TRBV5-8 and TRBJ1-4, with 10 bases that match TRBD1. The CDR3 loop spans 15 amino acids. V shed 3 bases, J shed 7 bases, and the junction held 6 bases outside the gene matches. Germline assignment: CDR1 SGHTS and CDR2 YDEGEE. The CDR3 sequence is CASSSPRDRGEKLFF. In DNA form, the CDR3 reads TGTGCCAGCAGCTCTCCCCGGGACAGGGGTGAAAAACTGTTTTTT.

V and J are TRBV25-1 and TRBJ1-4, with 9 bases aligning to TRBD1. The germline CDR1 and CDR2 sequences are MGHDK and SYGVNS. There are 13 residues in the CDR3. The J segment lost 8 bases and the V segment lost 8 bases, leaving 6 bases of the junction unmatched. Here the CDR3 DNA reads TGTGCCAGCTTAGACAGGGGGAAAGAAAAACTGTTTTTT. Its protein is CASLDRGKEKLFF.

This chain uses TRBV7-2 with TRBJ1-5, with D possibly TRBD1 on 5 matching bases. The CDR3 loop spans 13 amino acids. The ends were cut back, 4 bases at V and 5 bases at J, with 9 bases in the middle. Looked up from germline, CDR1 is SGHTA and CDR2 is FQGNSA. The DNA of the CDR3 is TGTGCCAGCAGCTCGGGACTGGATCAGCCCCAGCATTTT. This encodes CASSSGLDQPQHF.

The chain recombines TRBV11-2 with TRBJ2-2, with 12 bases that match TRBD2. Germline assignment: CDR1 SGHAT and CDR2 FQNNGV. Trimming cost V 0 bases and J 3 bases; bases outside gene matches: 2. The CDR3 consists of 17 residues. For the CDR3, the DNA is TGTGCCAGCAGCTTAGAAGGACTAGCGGGACACACCGGGGAGCTGTTTTTT. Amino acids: CASSLEGLAGHTGELFF. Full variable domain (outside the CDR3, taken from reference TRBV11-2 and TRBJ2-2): EAGVAQSPRYKIIEKRQSVAFWCNPISGHATLYWYQQILGQGPKLLIQFQNNGVVDDSQLPKDRFSAERLKGVDSTLKIQPAKLEDSAVYLCASSLEGLAGHTGELFFGEGSRLTVL.

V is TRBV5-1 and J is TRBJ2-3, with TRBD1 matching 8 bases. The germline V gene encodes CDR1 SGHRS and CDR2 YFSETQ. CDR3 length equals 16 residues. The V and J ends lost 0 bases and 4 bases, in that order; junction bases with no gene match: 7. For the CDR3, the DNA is TGCGCCAGCAGCTTGGGACAGGGGTTGAAGGCAGATACGCAGTATTTT. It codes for CASSLGQGLKADTQYF.

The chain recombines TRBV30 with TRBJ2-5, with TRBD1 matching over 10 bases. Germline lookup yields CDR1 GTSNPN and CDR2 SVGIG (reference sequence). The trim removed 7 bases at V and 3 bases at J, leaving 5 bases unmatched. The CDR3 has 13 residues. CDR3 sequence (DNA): TGTGCCTACTTGACAGGGGGCAAAGAGACCCAGTACTTC. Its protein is CAYLTGGKETQYF.

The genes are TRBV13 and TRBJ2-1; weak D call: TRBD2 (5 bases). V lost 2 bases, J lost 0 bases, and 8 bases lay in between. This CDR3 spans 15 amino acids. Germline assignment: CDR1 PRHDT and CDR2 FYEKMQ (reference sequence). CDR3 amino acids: CASSLRESSYNEQFF. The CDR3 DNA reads TGTGCCAGCAGCTTAAGGGAGAGCTCCTACAATGAGCAGTTCTTC.

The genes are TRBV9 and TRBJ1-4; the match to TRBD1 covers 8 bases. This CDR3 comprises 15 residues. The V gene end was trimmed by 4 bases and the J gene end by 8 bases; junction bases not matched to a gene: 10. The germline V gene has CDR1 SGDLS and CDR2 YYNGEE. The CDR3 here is CASSPPGGGYEKLFF. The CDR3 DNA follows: TGTGCCAGCAGCCCCCCAGGGGGCGGTTACGAAAAACTGTTTTTT.

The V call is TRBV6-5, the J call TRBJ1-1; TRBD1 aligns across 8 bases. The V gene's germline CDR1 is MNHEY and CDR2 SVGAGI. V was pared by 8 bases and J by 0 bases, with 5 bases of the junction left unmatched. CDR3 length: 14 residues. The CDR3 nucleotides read TGTGCCAGCTTGACAGGGGTCATGAACACTGAAGCTTTCTTT. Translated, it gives CASLTGVMNTEAFF.

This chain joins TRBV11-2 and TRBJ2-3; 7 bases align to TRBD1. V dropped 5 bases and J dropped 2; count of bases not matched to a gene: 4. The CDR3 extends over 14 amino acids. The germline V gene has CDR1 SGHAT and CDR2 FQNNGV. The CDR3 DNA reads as TGTGCCAGCAGCGTACAGGGGTCCACAGATACGCAGTATTTT. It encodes CASSVQGSTDTQYF. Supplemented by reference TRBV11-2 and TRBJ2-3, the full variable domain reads EAGVAQSPRYKIIEKRQSVAFWCNPISGHATLYWYQQILGQGPKLLIQFQNNGVVDDSQLPKDRFSAERLKGVDSTLKIQPAKLEDSAVYLCASSVQGSTDTQYFGPGTRLTVL.

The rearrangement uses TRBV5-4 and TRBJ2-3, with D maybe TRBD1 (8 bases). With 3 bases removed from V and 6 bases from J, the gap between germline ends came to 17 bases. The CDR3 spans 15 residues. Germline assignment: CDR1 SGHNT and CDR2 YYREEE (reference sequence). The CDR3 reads CASSSPDREGDTQYF. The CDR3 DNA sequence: TGTGCCAGCAGCTCTCCGGACAGGGAGGGGGATACGCAGTATTTT. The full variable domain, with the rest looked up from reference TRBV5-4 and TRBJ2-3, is ETGVTQSPTHLIKTRGQQVTLRCSSQSGHNTVSWYQQALGQGPQFIFQYYREEENGRGNFPPRFSGLQFPNYSSELNVNALELDDSALYLCASSSPDREGDTQYFGPGTRLTVL.

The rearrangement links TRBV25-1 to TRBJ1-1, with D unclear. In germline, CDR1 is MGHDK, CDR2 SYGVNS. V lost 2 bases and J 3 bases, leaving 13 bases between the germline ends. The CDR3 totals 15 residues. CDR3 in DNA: TGTGCCAGCAGTGAAAGATCTCGGGGAGACACTGAAGCTTTCTTT. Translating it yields CASSERSRGDTEAFF.

The CDR3 DNA is TGTGCCAGCAGCCCTCTAGCGGGAGCGAACACCGGGGAGCTGTTTTTT. Amino acids: CASSPLAGANTGELFF. The chain couples TRBV9 to TRBJ2-2; the match to TRBD2 covers 10 bases. V was pared by 4 bases and J by 0 bases, with 3 bases of the junction left unmatched. The CDR3 is made up of 16 amino acids. Germline V lookup: CDR1 SGDLS, CDR2 YYNGEE. Full variable domain (missing parts from reference TRBV9 and TRBJ2-2): DSGVTQTPKHLITATGQRVTLRCSPRSGDLSVYWYQQSLDQGLQFLIQYYNGEERAKGNILERFSAQQFPDLHSELNLSSLELGDSALYFCASSPLAGANTGELFFGEGSRLTVL.